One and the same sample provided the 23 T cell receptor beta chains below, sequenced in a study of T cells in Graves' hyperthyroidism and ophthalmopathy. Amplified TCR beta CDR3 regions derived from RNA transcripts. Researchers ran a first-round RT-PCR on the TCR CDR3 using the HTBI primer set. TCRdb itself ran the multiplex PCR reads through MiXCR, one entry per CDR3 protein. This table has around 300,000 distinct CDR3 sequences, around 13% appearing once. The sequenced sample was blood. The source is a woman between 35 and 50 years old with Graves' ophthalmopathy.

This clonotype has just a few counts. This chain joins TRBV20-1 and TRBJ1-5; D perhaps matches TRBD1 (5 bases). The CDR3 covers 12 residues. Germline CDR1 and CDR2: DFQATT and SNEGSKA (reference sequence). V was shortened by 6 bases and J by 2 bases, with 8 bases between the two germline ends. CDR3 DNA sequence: TGCAGTGCCCAACAGGGCAATCAGCCCCAGCATTTT. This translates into CSAQQGNQPQHF.

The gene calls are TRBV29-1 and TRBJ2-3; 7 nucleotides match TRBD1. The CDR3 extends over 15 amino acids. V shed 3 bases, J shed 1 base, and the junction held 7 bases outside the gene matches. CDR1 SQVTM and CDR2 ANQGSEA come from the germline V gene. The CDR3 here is CSVETQGKGTDTQYF. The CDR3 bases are TGCAGCGTTGAGACACAGGGGAAGGGCACAGATACGCAGTATTTT.

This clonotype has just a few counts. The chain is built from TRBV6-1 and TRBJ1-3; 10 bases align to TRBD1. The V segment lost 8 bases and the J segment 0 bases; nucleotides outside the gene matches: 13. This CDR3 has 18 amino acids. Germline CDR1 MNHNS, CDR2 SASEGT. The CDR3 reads CASSQSVRTGGSGNTIYF. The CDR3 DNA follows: TGTGCCAGCTCCCAATCGGTCCGGACAGGGGGCTCTGGAAACACCATATATTTT.

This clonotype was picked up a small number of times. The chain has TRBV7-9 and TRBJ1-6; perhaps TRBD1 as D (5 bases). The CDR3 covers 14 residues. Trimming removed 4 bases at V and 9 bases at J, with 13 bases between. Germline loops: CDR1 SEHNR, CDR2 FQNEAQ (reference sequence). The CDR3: CASSSDPGGSPLHF. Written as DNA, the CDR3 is TGTGCCAGCAGCTCCGACCCGGGGGGTTCACCCCTCCACTTT.

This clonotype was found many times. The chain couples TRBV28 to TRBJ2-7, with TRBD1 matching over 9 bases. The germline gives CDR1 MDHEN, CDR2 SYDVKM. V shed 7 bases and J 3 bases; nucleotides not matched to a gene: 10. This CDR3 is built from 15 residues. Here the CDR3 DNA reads TGTGCCAGCAACGGGCCGGGACAGGGCCTCTACGAGCAGTACTTC. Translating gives CASNGPGQGLYEQYF.

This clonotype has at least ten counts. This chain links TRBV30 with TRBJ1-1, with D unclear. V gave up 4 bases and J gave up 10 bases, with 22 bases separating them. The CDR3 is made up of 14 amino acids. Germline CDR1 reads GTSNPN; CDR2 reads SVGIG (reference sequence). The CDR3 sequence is CAWISWQRLPRAFF. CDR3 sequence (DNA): TGTGCCTGGATTAGTTGGCAGCGACTGCCCCGAGCTTTCTTT.

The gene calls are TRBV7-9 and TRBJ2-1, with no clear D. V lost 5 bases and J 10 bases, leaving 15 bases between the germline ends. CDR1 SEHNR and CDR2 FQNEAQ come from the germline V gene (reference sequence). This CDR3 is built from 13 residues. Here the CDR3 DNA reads TGTGCCAGCAGCCGCGACGCAATTGGGGAGCAGTTCTTC. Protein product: CASSRDAIGEQFF.

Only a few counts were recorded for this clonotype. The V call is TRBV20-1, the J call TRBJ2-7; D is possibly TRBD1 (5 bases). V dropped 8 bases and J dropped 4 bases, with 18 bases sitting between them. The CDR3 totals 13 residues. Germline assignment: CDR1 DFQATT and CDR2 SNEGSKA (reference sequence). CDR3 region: CSTLTGRAYEQYF. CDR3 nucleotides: TGCAGTACACTAACAGGCAGGGCGTACGAGCAGTACTTC.

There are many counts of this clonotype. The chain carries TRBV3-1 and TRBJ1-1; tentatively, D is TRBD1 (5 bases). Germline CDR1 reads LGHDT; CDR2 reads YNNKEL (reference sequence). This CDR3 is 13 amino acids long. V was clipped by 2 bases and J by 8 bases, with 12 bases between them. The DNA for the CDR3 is TGTGCCAGCAGCCAATTGACAGAAAAAGAAGCTTTCTTT. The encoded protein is CASSQLTEKEAFF.

CDR3: CASSYTNGHLETQYF. The CDR3 DNA sequence: TGTGCCAGCAGTTACACCAACGGACATTTGGAGACCCAGTACTTC. The chain links TRBV6-2 or TRBV6-3 to TRBJ2-5; possible D gene TRBD1, 5 bases. CDR1 is MNHEY and CDR2 is SVGEGT in the germline V gene. V lost 2 bases to trimming and J lost 5 bases, with 15 bases between them. This CDR3 comprises 15 residues.

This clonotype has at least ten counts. As DNA, the CDR3 is TGTGCCAGCAGTCTGGACGGGAACAACAATCAGCCCCAGCATTTT. It is translated as CASSLDGNNNQPQHF. This rearrangement joins TRBV2 to TRBJ1-5; D remains ambiguous. The V gene's germline CDR1 is SNHLY and CDR2 FYNNEI. This CDR3 contains 15 residues. With 5 bases removed from V and 3 bases from J, the gap between germline ends came to 14 bases.

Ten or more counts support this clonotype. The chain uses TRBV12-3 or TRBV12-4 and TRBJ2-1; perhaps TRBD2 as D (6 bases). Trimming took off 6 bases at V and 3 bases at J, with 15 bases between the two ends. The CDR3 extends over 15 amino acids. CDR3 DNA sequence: TGTGCCAGCAGCATAGGGACTGGCCTCTACAATGAGCAGTTCTTC. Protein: CASSIGTGLYNEQFF.

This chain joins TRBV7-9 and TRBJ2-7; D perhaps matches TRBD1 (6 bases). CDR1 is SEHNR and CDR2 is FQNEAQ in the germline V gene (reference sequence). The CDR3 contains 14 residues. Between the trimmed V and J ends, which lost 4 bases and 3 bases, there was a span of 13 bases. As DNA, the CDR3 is TGTGCCAGCAGCTACAGGGTAGGAAACTACGAGCAGTACTTC. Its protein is CASSYRVGNYEQYF.

DNA of the CDR3: TGTGCCAGCAGTGGACAGTCACCGTATAGCAATCAGCCCCAGCATTTT. Encoded protein: CASSGQSPYSNQPQHF. The genes are TRBV2 and TRBJ1-5; possibly TRBD1 for D (5 bases). From germline, CDR1 is SNHLY and CDR2 FYNNEI. There are 16 residues in the CDR3. The V and J ends lost 4 bases and 0 bases respectively, with 13 bases between them.

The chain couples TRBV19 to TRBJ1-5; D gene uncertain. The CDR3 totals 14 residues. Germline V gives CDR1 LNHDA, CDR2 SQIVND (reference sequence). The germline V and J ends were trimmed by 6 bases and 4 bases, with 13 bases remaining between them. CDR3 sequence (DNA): TGTGCCAGTAGCGTTCGGCAGAAGAATCAGCCCCAGCATTTT. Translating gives CASSVRQKNQPQHF. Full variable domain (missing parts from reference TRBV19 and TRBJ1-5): DGGITQSPKYLFRKEGQNVTLSCEQNLNHDAMYWYRQDPGQGLRLIYYSQIVNDFQKGDIAEGYSVSREKKESFPLTVTSAQKNPTAFYLCASSVRQKNQPQHFGDGTRLSIL.

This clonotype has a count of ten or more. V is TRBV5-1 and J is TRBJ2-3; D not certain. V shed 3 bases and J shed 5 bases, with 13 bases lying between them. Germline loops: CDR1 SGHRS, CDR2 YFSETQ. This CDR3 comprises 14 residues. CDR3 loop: CASSYQTRQDTQYF. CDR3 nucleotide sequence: TGCGCCAGCAGCTACCAAACTCGACAAGATACGCAGTATTTT.

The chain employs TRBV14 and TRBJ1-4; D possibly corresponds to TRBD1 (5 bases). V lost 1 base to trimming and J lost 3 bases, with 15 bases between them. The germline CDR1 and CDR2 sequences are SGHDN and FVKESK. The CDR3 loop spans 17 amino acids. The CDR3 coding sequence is TGTGCCAGCAGCCAAGCGAACCCCTGGGACGCTAATGAAAAACTGTTTTTT. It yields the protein CASSQANPWDANEKLFF.

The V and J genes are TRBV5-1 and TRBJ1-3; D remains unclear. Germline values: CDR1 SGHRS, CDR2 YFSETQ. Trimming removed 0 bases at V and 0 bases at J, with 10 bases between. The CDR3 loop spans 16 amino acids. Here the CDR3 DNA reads TGCGCCAGCAGCTTGGTTCCAGCTTCCTCTGGAAACACCATATATTTT. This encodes CASSLVPASSGNTIYF.

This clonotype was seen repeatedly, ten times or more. The CDR3 here is CASSIVRNYGYTF. The CDR3 nucleotides read TGTGCCAGTAGTATCGTCCGGAACTATGGCTACACCTTC. V and J are TRBV19 and TRBJ1-2, with D hard to call. The CDR3 has 13 residues. V lost 3 bases, J lost 2 bases, and 7 bases lay in between. Germline lookup yields CDR1 LNHDA and CDR2 SQIVND (reference sequence). Combining the CDR3 with reference TRBV19 and TRBJ1-2 gives the whole variable domain DGGITQSPKYLFRKEGQNVTLSCEQNLNHDAMYWYRQDPGQGLRLIYYSQIVNDFQKGDIAEGYSVSREKKESFPLTVTSAQKNPTAFYLCASSIVRNYGYTFGSGTRLTVV.

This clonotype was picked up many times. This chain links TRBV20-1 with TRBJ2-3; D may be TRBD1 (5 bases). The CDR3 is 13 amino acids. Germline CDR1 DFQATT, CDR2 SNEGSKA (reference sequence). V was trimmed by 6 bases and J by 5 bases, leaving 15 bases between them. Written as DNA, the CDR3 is TGCAGTGCCGCCCTATCAGGGAAAGATACGCAGTATTTT. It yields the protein CSAALSGKDTQYF.

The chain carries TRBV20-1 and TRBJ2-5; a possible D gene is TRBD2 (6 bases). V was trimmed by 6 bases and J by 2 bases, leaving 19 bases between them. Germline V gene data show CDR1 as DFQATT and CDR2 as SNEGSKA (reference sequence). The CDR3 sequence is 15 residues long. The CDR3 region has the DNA TGCAGTGCGATTCGACTGGGAGGACTTCAAGAGACCCAGTACTTC. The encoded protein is CSAIRLGGLQETQYF.

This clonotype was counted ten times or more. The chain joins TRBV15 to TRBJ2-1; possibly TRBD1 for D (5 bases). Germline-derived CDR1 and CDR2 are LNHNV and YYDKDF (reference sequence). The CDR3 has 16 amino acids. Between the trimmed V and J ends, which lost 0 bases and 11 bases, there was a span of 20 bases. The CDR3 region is CATSRDYSSTDTKQFF. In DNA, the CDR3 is TGTGCCACCAGCAGAGACTATTCCTCGACGGACACCAAGCAGTTCTTC.

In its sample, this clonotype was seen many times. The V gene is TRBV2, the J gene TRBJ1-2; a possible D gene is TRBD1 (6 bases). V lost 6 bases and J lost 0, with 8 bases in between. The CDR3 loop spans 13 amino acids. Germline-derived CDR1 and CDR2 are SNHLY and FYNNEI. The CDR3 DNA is TGTGCCAGCAGAAGGACAGCTAACTATGGCTACACCTTC. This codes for CASRRTANYGYTF.